This paragraph reports one T cell receptor beta chain. Its specificity is unknown. The data derive from a study of OX40 agonist ivuxolimab in advanced cancers. At the level of the study: Among those treated, three patients had partial responses, one with hepatocellular carcinoma and two with cutaneous melanoma.

General study points: Still undetermined is the antigen specificity of the expanded peripheral T cells. Relatively little clonal expansion, among the lowest observed, appeared in partial responders at 0.1-3.0 mg/kg.

The J segment lost 8 bases and the V segment lost 7 bases, leaving 8 bases of the junction unmatched. This CDR3 contains 14 residues. CDR1 and CDR2 (germline): MNHEY, SMNVEV (reference sequence). TCRdb's table, derived via immunoSEQ multiplex PCR, lists solely in-frame clones and lacks some. The data hold tens of thousands of clones, with about 90% observed a single time. The TCR originated in an adult with an advanced solid tumor such as melanoma, head and neck, liver or kidney cancer. The V and J genes are TRBV27 and TRBJ1-6; 7 positions agree with TRBD1. The sequencing here drew on CD4+ or CD8+ T cells sorted from blood, taken in a trial of the OX40 agonist ivuxolimab. The CDR3 here is CASTPGQSHSPLHF. As DNA, the CDR3 is TGTGCCAGCACCCCGGGACAGAGCCATTCACCCCTCCACTTT.